This T cell receptor beta chain was documented in a study of cytomegalovirus exposure and HLA in healthy donors. Study summary: Ancestry clustering placed about four fifths of around 400 genotyped donors in the Caucasian-associated cluster.

Remarks on this clone: The antigen is unknown.

In the PCR, 60 Vbeta and 13 Jbeta primers were used. Sequencing used immunoSEQ multiplex PCR; TCRdb keeps in-frame clones, though not all of them. The listing records about 96,000 clones. General observations from the study: Reported findings show TCR beta sequences accurately forecast HLA-A and HLA-B alleles in most subjects. Most TCR sequences were uncommon, yet certain public TCRs appeared in many donors.

Samples came from healthy bone marrow donors. This TCR derives from a woman in her twenties or thirties in good health and CMV-seronegative. Sequencing was done on a sample of PBMCs.

In DNA form, the CDR3 reads TGTGCCAGCAGTTTATCGAGTACAGACTATGGCTACACCTTC. Residues: CASSLSSTDYGYTF. The chain couples TRBV27 to TRBJ1-2; D is ambiguous. V was shortened by 0 bases and J by 3 bases, with 8 bases between the two germline ends. Germline-derived CDR1 and CDR2 are MNHEY and SMNVEV (reference sequence). The CDR3 has 14 residues.